The 25 T cell receptor beta chains reported below all come from one sample, sequenced in a study of blood T cell repertoires in COVID-19. Produced via immunoSEQ multiplex PCR; TCRdb's table is partial and in-frame only. Of about 200,000 clones listed, about 80% are singletons. Sequenced sample: PBMCs or T cells enriched from blood (not recorded which). The receptors here all came from a man in his forties or fifties who had recovered from COVID-19.

The chain recombines TRBV6-5 with TRBJ1-2; D perhaps matches TRBD1 (6 bases). Trimming cost V 5 bases and J 2 bases, with 12 bases left between them. Germline V gene lookup returns CDR1 MNHEY and CDR2 SVGAGI. This CDR3 comprises 14 residues. The CDR3 here is CASSTTGLNYGYTF. The CDR3 DNA is TGTGCCAGCAGTACTACAGGGTTAAACTATGGCTACACCTTC.

The chain joins TRBV30 to TRBJ1-3; possibly TRBD1 for D (5 bases). The CDR3 is 15 residues long. Germline V gene sequence: CDR1 GTSNPN, CDR2 SVGIG (reference sequence). V lost 1 base to trimming and J lost 6 bases, with 16 bases between them. DNA for the CDR3: TGTGCCTGGAGTGGCGACAGAAGCCGTTTAAACACCATATATTTT. Protein: CAWSGDRSRLNTIYF. Using reference TRBV30 and TRBJ1-3 for the parts outside the CDR3, the full variable domain is SQTIHQWPATLVQPVGSPLSLECTVEGTSNPNLYWYRQAAGRGLQLLFYSVGIGQISSEVPQNLSASRPQDRQFILSSKKLLLSDSGFYLCAWSGDRSRLNTIYFGEGSWLTVV.

The V and J genes are TRBV4-1 and TRBJ1-6; no clear D. CDR1 and CDR2 (germline): MGHRA, YSYEKL. Trimming left V 4 bases short and J 3 bases short, with 22 bases between. The CDR3 is made up of 19 amino acids. The CDR3: CASSRFEGSLDFYNSPLHF. DNA for the CDR3: TGCGCCAGCAGCCGCTTTGAGGGTTCCCTCGATTTCTATAATTCACCCCTCCACTTT.

The V gene is TRBV5-1, the J gene TRBJ2-5; 8 bases align to TRBD1. Trimming cost V 5 bases and J 5 bases; bases outside gene matches: 14. CDR1 and CDR2 (germline): SGHRS, YFSETQ. The CDR3 has 16 residues. The CDR3 DNA sequence: TGCGCCAGCAGTCAGAGTACGCAGGGGGCGCAGGAGACCCAGTACTTC. This gives the protein CASSQSTQGAQETQYF. Full variable domain (missing parts from reference TRBV5-1 and TRBJ2-5): KAGVTQTPRYLIKTRGQQVTLSCSPISGHRSVSWYQQTPGQGLQFLFEYFSETQRNKGNFPGRFSGRQFSNSRSEMNVSTLELGDSALYLCASSQSTQGAQETQYFGPGTRLLVL.

The V call is TRBV3-1 (or the pseudogene TRBV3-2), the J call TRBJ1-3; a possible D gene is TRBD1 (5 bases). Germline CDR1 and CDR2: LGHDT and YNNKEL (reference sequence). The CDR3 has 15 amino acids. V lost 0 bases, J lost 4 bases, and 10 bases lay in between. The CDR3 here is CASSQDGGDGNTIYF. CDR3 bases: TGTGCCAGCAGCCAAGACGGGGGGGACGGAAACACCATATATTTT.

This clone appeared once. The CDR3 spells CASSQEGVRGHSPLHF. CDR3 DNA: TGCGCCAGCAGCCAAGAGGGAGTCCGCGGTCATTCACCCCTCCACTTT. J is TRBJ1-6 and V is TRBV4-1; D ambiguous. Germline CDR1 is MGHRA and CDR2 is YSYEKL. This CDR3 has 16 amino acids. Trimming took off 0 bases at V and 8 bases at J, with 14 bases between the two ends.

The chain couples TRBV6-5 to TRBJ2-3; TRBD1 aligns across 7 bases. Germline CDR1 and CDR2: MNHEY and SVGAGI. CDR3 size: 13 residues. The V gene end was trimmed by 3 bases and the J gene end by 7 bases; junction bases not matched to a gene: 4. The DNA for the CDR3 is TGTGCCAGCAGTTATGACAGGGCGAATACGCAGTATTTT. Protein product: CASSYDRANTQYF.

The V gene is TRBV27, the J gene TRBJ2-5; maybe TRBD1 (5 bases). The CDR3 totals 16 residues. Germline V gives CDR1 MNHEY, CDR2 SMNVEV (reference sequence). V lost 3 bases, J lost 2 bases, and 16 bases lay in between. The CDR3 nucleotides are TGTGCCAGCAGTTTCTCAGGATGGGGCCGTCAAGAGACCCAGTACTTC. This translates into CASSFSGWGRQETQYF.

The chain couples TRBV20-1 to TRBJ2-7; D might be TRBD1 (6 bases). Germline V gene sequence: CDR1 DFQATT, CDR2 SNEGSKA (reference sequence). V shed 3 bases and J shed 0 bases, with 9 bases lying between them. This CDR3 spans 13 amino acids. The CDR3 coding sequence is TGCAGTGCTAGTCGGGACACCTCCTACGAGCAGTACTTC. It encodes CSASRDTSYEQYF.

This clone was observed a handful of times. The chain is built from TRBV5-1 and TRBJ1-4; 9 positions match TRBD1. The length of the CDR3 is 17 residues. J was trimmed by 4 bases and V by 0 bases; bases with no gene match: 7. The V gene's germline CDR1 is SGHRS and CDR2 YFSETQ. The CDR3 reads CASSLALQGAGNEKLFF. The CDR3 DNA sequence: TGCGCCAGCAGCTTGGCTTTACAGGGGGCGGGTAATGAAAAACTGTTTTTT.

V usage is TRBV7-8 and J usage is TRBJ1-4; D is undetermined. V was cut by 7 bases and J by 0 bases, with 15 bases left in between. Germline V gives CDR1 SGHVS, CDR2 FQNEAQ. The CDR3 is 16 amino acids. The CDR3 sequence: CASTHSRQPTNEKLFF. For the CDR3, the DNA is TGTGCCAGCACCCACAGCAGGCAGCCAACTAATGAAAAACTGTTTTTT.

The chain couples TRBV5-1 to TRBJ2-3; tentatively, D is TRBD2 (5 bases). Trimming pared 0 bases from V and 0 bases from J, leaving 14 bases between. Germline V gene data show CDR1 as SGHRS and CDR2 as YFSETQ. The length of the CDR3 is 17 residues. The CDR3 bases are TGCGCCAGCAGCTTGGGGGTGCTGTCGGGGAGCACAGATACGCAGTATTTT. This gives the protein CASSLGVLSGSTDTQYF.

The J gene is TRBJ2-2, the V gene TRBV13; TRBD2 matches at 11 bases. Per the germline V gene, CDR1 is PRHDT and CDR2 is FYEKMQ (reference sequence). The CDR3 consists of 18 residues. After removal of 4 bases from V and 2 bases from J, the junction contained 9 bases not matched to a gene. The CDR3 protein is CASSSTWTSGLNTGELFF. Written as DNA, the CDR3 is TGTGCCAGCAGCTCGACCTGGACTAGCGGGCTTAACACCGGGGAGCTGTTTTTT.

The chain employs TRBV19 and TRBJ2-4; D is uncertain. The CDR3 length is 13 residues. The ends were cut back, 1 base at V and 7 bases at J, with 8 bases in the middle. The V gene's germline CDR1 is LNHDA and CDR2 SQIVND (reference sequence). The CDR3 DNA reads TGTGCCAGTAGTATAGGTAGATGGAACATTCAGTACTTC. Protein: CASSIGRWNIQYF.

This clone came up once. The chain is built from TRBV19 and TRBJ1-6; 7 nucleotides align to TRBD1. Per the germline V gene, CDR1 is LNHDA and CDR2 is SQIVND (reference sequence). The trim removed 0 bases at V and 9 bases at J, leaving 11 bases unmatched. This CDR3 spans 17 amino acids. The CDR3 spells CASSIEFGTDVISPLHF. The DNA of the CDR3 is TGTGCCAGTAGTATAGAGTTTGGGACAGATGTAATTTCACCCCTCCACTTT. The whole variable domain, filled in from reference TRBV19 and TRBJ1-6, reads DGGITQSPKYLFRKEGQNVTLSCEQNLNHDAMYWYRQDPGQGLRLIYYSQIVNDFQKGDIAEGYSVSREKKESFPLTVTSAQKNPTAFYLCASSIEFGTDVISPLHFGNGTRLTVT.

This clone appeared a single time. This sequence joins TRBV7-9 and TRBJ1-2; 7 bases align to TRBD1. The ends lost 5 bases at V and 1 base at J; junction bases unmatched: 4. The CDR3 runs to 14 residues. From germline, CDR1 is SEHNR and CDR2 FQNEAQ (reference sequence). The CDR3 region is CASSERQGNYGYTF. The CDR3 bases are TGTGCCAGCAGCGAAAGACAGGGTAACTATGGCTACACCTTC.

V is TRBV5-4 and J is TRBJ2-7; tentatively, D is TRBD2 (6 bases). V shed 0 bases and J shed 5 bases, with 15 bases lying between them. Germline CDR1 reads SGHNT; CDR2 reads YYREEE (reference sequence). The CDR3 loop spans 15 amino acids. The CDR3 DNA reads TGTGCCAGCAGCTTGGTGTCCGGAGGAGGGCACGAGCAGTACTTC. It is translated as CASSLVSGGGHEQYF.

This clone was counted a single time. The chain couples TRBV27 to TRBJ1-4; D gene unclear. This CDR3 is 15 amino acids long. The germline V and J ends were trimmed by 6 bases and 0 bases, with 11 bases remaining between them. Germline lookup yields CDR1 MNHEY and CDR2 SMNVEV (reference sequence). Written as DNA, the CDR3 is TGTGCCAGCAGACCTCAGCGGTCAACTAATGAAAAACTGTTTTTT. It yields the protein CASRPQRSTNEKLFF.

The chain has TRBV24-1 and TRBJ1-5; D unresolved. This CDR3 comprises 16 residues. V lost 2 bases and J 7 bases, leaving 17 bases between the germline ends. CDR1 is KGHDR and CDR2 is SFDVKD in the germline V gene. In DNA, the CDR3 is TGTGCCACCAGTGATTCTCTAACGGTTTCGGGGCAGCCCCAGCATTTT. Encoded protein: CATSDSLTVSGQPQHF.

The chain combines TRBV2 with TRBJ2-1; 12 nucleotides match TRBD2. The V gene's germline CDR1 is SNHLY and CDR2 FYNNEI. There are 18 residues in the CDR3. The J segment lost 4 bases and the V segment lost 2 bases, leaving 9 bases of the junction unmatched. The CDR3 DNA is TGTGCCAGCAGTGAATCGATCCTAGCGGGGGGGATATACAATGAGCAGTTCTTC. Its translation is CASSESILAGGIYNEQFF. The full variable domain, its missing parts supplied by reference TRBV2 and TRBJ2-1, is EPEVTQTPSHQVTQMGQEVILRCVPISNHLYFYWYRQILGQKVEFLVSFYNNEISEKSEIFDDQFSVERPDGSNFTLKIRSTKLEDSAMYFCASSESILAGGIYNEQFFGPGTRLTVL.

The chain uses TRBV18 and TRBJ2-7, with 8 positions matching TRBD2. The CDR3 sequence is 14 residues long. Germline assignment: CDR1 KGHSH and CDR2 LQKENI. With V trimmed by 8 bases and J by 6 bases, 12 bases remained unmatched. This CDR3 reads CASLTIGAGGEQYF. The DNA of the CDR3 is TGTGCCAGCCTAACTATAGGGGCGGGAGGCGAGCAGTACTTC.

This rearrangement joins TRBV14 to TRBJ1-2; 11 bases map to TRBD1. CDR3 length: 15 residues. Unmatched junction bases numbered 6, after V lost 1 base and J lost 8 bases. Per germline, CDR1 SGHDN and CDR2 FVKESK. For the CDR3, the DNA is TGTGCCAGCAGCCAAGGGACAGGGGGCACTCTAGGCTACACCTTC. Its translation: CASSQGTGGTLGYTF.

The chain couples TRBV5-1 to TRBJ1-1, with 7 bases identical to TRBD1. The CDR3 sequence is 17 residues long. Trimming removed 2 bases from V and 0 bases from J; junction bases left unmatched: 10. The germline V gene encodes CDR1 SGHRS and CDR2 YFSETQ. This chain's CDR3 is CASSLNRGPTVNTEAFF. In DNA, the CDR3 is TGCGCCAGCAGCTTAAACAGGGGCCCTACCGTGAACACTGAAGCTTTCTTT.

This sequence joins TRBV6-5 and TRBJ1-1; no clear D. Trimming removed 4 bases from V and 6 bases from J, with 18 bases in between. Germline V gene lookup returns CDR1 MNHEY and CDR2 SVGAGI. The CDR3 is 15 amino acids. CDR3 nucleotide sequence: TGTGCCAGCAGTTCCGCAACTTCCAACGGGGCTGAAGCTTTCTTT. As protein: CASSSATSNGAEAFF.

The genes are TRBV4-1 and TRBJ2-7, with a tentative D call TRBD1 (7 bases). Trimming took 1 base from V and 4 from J, leaving 20 bases between them. CDR1 is MGHRA and CDR2 is YSYEKL in the germline V gene. The CDR3 covers 17 residues. The DNA of the CDR3 is TGCGCCAGCAGCCAAGTCCCGGAACAGGGGACTCTGTACGAGCAGTACTTC. Its translation: CASSQVPEQGTLYEQYF.